These 26 T cell receptor beta chains came from one sample sequenced in a study of beta chain features in type 1 diabetes. Expressed TCRB transcripts got sequenced, as all isolated RNA was reverse transcribed. The table came from immunoSEQ multiplex PCR; TCRdb's copy has only in-frame clones and leaves some out. This sample has some 350,000 clones; roughly 9.8% occur once, and the top ten carry approximately 0.55%. Antigens for these TCRs are unknown. Notes on the study in general: Researchers report that Type 1 diabetes patients had moderately but significantly shorter TCRB CDR3s across all four CD4+ subsets.

The specimen was central memory CD4+ T cells from blood. The receptors here all came from a man younger than 40 with type 1 diabetes.

This clone has more than one count but fewer than ten. The V gene is TRBV28, the J gene TRBJ1-5; TRBD1 aligns across 7 bases. CDR1 is MDHEN and CDR2 is SYDVKM in the germline V gene. The CDR3 runs 13 residues. V was pared by 4 bases and J by 7 bases, with 4 bases of the junction left unmatched. CDR3 amino acids: CASSYRGGQPQHF. CDR3 nucleotides: TGTGCCAGCAGTTACAGGGGAGGACAGCCCCAGCATTTT.

The CDR3 here is CASSPTWTVGNTIYF. The CDR3 nucleotides read TGTGCCAGCAGCCCCACATGGACTGTCGGAAACACCATATATTTT. The chain employs TRBV5-6 and TRBJ1-3, with D unresolved. Deletions cut 4 bases from V and 4 bases from J, with 15 bases between. There are 15 residues in the CDR3. Germline lookup yields CDR1 SGHDT and CDR2 YYEEEE.

This clone showed up just a few times. The rearrangement joins TRBV7-9 to TRBJ2-5; 8 nucleotides match TRBD1. The V and J ends lost 6 bases and 1 base, in that order; junction bases with no gene match: 4. The CDR3 spans 14 residues. Germline V gives CDR1 SEHNR, CDR2 FQNEAQ (reference sequence). Written as DNA, the CDR3 is TGTGCCAGCAGTTCAACAGGGGGCCAAGAGACCCAGTACTTC. Translation: CASSSTGGQETQYF.

V is TRBV6-5 and J is TRBJ1-4; 10 bases are shared with TRBD1. Trimming at V came to 6 bases and at J to 7 bases, leaving 5 bases not matched to a gene. The V gene's germline CDR1 is MNHEY and CDR2 SVGAGI. The CDR3 is 14 amino acids. This CDR3 reads CASSQGQGGEKLFF. The CDR3 DNA reads as TGTGCCAGCAGCCAAGGACAGGGGGGTGAAAAACTGTTTTTT.

This clone was found a few times. CDR3 sequence: CAWSSGPYQPQHF. CDR3 sequence (DNA): TGTGCCTGGAGTTCGGGACCCTATCAGCCCCAGCATTTT. The chain employs TRBV30 and TRBJ1-5, with D possibly matching TRBD1 (5 bases). The CDR3 runs 13 residues. From germline, CDR1 is GTSNPN and CDR2 SVGIG (reference sequence). Trimming cost V 2 bases and J 5 bases, with 10 bases left between them.

The chain is built from TRBV11-2 and TRBJ2-5, with 10 bases identical to TRBD2. Germline trimming cut 3 bases from V and 5 bases from J; bases unmatched to any gene: 6. Looked up from germline, CDR1 is SGHAT and CDR2 is FQNNGV. The CDR3 totals 15 residues. CDR3 nucleotide sequence: TGTGCCAGCAGCTTGCAAAGCGGGAGGGATGAGACCCAGTACTTC. Its protein is CASSLQSGRDETQYF.

This clone was picked up many times. The rearrangement links TRBV27 to TRBJ2-7; D uncertain. Germline assignment: CDR1 MNHEY and CDR2 SMNVEV (reference sequence). The ends were cut back, 3 bases at V and 3 bases at J, with 9 bases in the middle. The CDR3 totals 13 residues. This CDR3 is CASSFVGGYEQYF. CDR3 DNA: TGTGCCAGCAGTTTTGTAGGCGGCTACGAGCAGTACTTC.

A few counts support this clone. For the CDR3, the DNA is TGTGCCAGCAGGGAGTTAGTGAACACTGAAGCTTTCTTT. This translates into CASRELVNTEAFF. V is TRBV28 and J is TRBJ1-1, with D unresolved. CDR1 and CDR2 from the germline V gene are MDHEN and SYDVKM. CDR3 size: 13 residues. V lost 6 bases to trimming and J lost 0 bases, with 8 bases between them.

This clone has only a few counts. The rearrangement uses TRBV19 and TRBJ2-2, with D perhaps being TRBD1 or TRBD2 (6 bases each). The V and J ends lost 6 bases and 7 bases respectively, with 12 bases between them. This CDR3 contains 13 residues. The germline V gene has CDR1 LNHDA and CDR2 SQIVND (reference sequence). This CDR3 is CASRTGGGGELFF. CDR3 nucleotide sequence: TGTGCCAGTAGGACTGGAGGGGGCGGGGAGCTGTTTTTT. The whole variable domain, remainder taken from reference TRBV19 and TRBJ2-2, is DGGITQSPKYLFRKEGQNVTLSCEQNLNHDAMYWYRQDPGQGLRLIYYSQIVNDFQKGDIAEGYSVSREKKESFPLTVTSAQKNPTAFYLCASRTGGGGELFFGEGSRLTVL.

Turning to this clone: Its ends do not fully match the called genes, so a read error is possible. This chain connects TRBV5-4 to TRBJ1-5; D remains unclear. CDR3 length: 14 amino acids. In germline, CDR1 is SGHNT, CDR2 YYREEE (reference sequence). The CDR3 spells CASSLDYSNQPQHF. CDR3 coding DNA: TGTGCCAGCAGTTTGGACTATAGCAATCAGCCCCAGCATTTT.

In this sample, this clone turned up a few times. This rearrangement joins TRBV7-2 to TRBJ1-5; weak D call: TRBD1 (5 bases). From germline, CDR1 is SGHTA and CDR2 FQGNSA. The CDR3 covers 15 residues. Trimming cost V 4 bases and J 1 base, with 11 bases left between them. CDR3 bases: TGTGCCAGCAGCTCCGTCGGGGGAAGCAATCAGCCCCAGCATTTT. Its translation is CASSSVGGSNQPQHF.

The chain links TRBV5-1 to TRBJ2-1; a possible D gene is TRBD2 (5 bases). Germline V gene lookup returns CDR1 SGHRS and CDR2 YFSETQ. Trimming shortened V by 7 bases and J by 7 bases, and 18 bases separated the two germline ends. The CDR3 totals 14 residues. CDR3 sequence (DNA): TGCGCCAGCCGACCAGTTCTCTCGGGGAATGAGCAGTTCTTC. Translation: CASRPVLSGNEQFF.

The V and J genes are TRBV5-1 and TRBJ2-5; the D gene is possibly TRBD1 (6 bases). CDR3 length equals 13 residues. CDR1 and CDR2 (germline): SGHRS, YFSETQ. The germline V and J ends were trimmed by 4 bases and 2 bases, with 9 bases remaining between them. CDR3 coding DNA: TGCGCCAGCAGCGATGGACAGCAAGAGACCCAGTACTTC. It specifies CASSDGQQETQYF.

The chain uses TRBV7-2 and TRBJ2-7; 14 nucleotides align to TRBD2. Germline CDR1 and CDR2: SGHTA and FQGNSA. The CDR3 extends over 18 amino acids. V was clipped by 4 bases and J by 0 bases; unmatched bases: 8. CDR3: CASSSRTSGRSYSYEQYF. In DNA, the CDR3 is TGTGCCAGCAGCTCTCGGACTAGCGGGAGGTCATACTCCTACGAGCAGTACTTC. Looking up the rest from reference TRBV7-2 and TRBJ2-7 gives the full variable domain: GAGVSQSPSNKVTEKGKDVELRCDPISGHTALYWYRQSLGQGLEFLIYFQGNSAPDKSGLPSDRFSAERTGGSVSTLTIQRTQQEDSAVYLCASSSRTSGRSYSYEQYFGPGTRLTVT.

This clone was picked up a small number of times. The rearrangement links TRBV5-1 to TRBJ1-5; D might be TRBD1 (6 bases). This CDR3 is built from 15 residues. The germline CDR1 and CDR2 sequences are SGHRS and YFSETQ. V lost 0 bases and J 4 bases, leaving 11 bases between the germline ends. DNA for the CDR3: TGCGCCAGCAGCTTGGTAGGGGGAGAGAATCAGCCCCAGCATTTT. Protein product: CASSLVGGENQPQHF. The whole variable domain, filled in from reference TRBV5-1 and TRBJ1-5, reads KAGVTQTPRYLIKTRGQQVTLSCSPISGHRSVSWYQQTPGQGLQFLFEYFSETQRNKGNFPGRFSGRQFSNSRSEMNVSTLELGDSALYLCASSLVGGENQPQHFGDGTRLSIL.

Many counts were recorded for this clone. At the DNA level, this CDR3 is encoded by other sequences in the same sample as well. The chain has TRBV7-9 and TRBJ2-7; D unclear. The V end was cut by 5 bases, the J end by 4 bases, with 6 bases between. CDR3 size: 11 residues. CDR1 and CDR2 (germline): SEHNR, FQNEAQ (reference sequence). CDR3 region: CASSREYEQYF. For the CDR3, the DNA is TGTGCCAGCAGCAGAGAATACGAGCAGTACTTC.

This clone was found many times. The chain combines TRBV6-6 with TRBJ1-5, with D hard to call. CDR1 is MNHNY, CDR2 SVGAGI, per germline (reference sequence). V shed 5 bases and J shed 0 bases, with 11 bases lying between them. This CDR3 region has 15 residues. The CDR3 region is CASSPQVGSNQPQHF. Here the CDR3 DNA reads TGTGCCAGCAGTCCCCAGGTGGGTAGCAATCAGCCCCAGCATTTT.

The chain carries TRBV5-8 and TRBJ2-1; 10 bases are a match to TRBD2. The CDR3 loop spans 17 amino acids. V lost 4 bases and J lost 4; bases outside the gene matches: 11. Germline values: CDR1 SGHTS, CDR2 YDEGEE. CDR3 DNA: TGTGCCAGCAGCAGTTATCTAGCGGGAGATTGGTACAATGAGCAGTTCTTC. Amino acids: CASSSYLAGDWYNEQFF.

The V call is TRBV7-2, the J call TRBJ2-1, with 8 bases fitting TRBD1. In germline, CDR1 is SGHTA, CDR2 FQGNSA. The V segment lost 4 bases and the J segment 6 bases; nucleotides outside the gene matches: 8. CDR3 length: 15 amino acids. CDR3 residues: CASSSTGGLGNEQFF. Written as DNA, the CDR3 is TGTGCCAGCAGCTCCACAGGGGGACTGGGCAATGAGCAGTTCTTC.

The V gene is TRBV6-6, the J gene TRBJ2-7; 8 bases line up with TRBD1. From germline, CDR1 is MNHNY and CDR2 SVGAGI (reference sequence). The CDR3 totals 15 residues. V trimming: 3 bases; J trimming: 2 bases; junction bases outside the gene matches: 6. The CDR3 nucleotides are TGTGCCAGCAGTTATACAGGACAGGGTACCTACGAGCAGTACTTC. This sequence encodes CASSYTGQGTYEQYF.

V usage is TRBV18 and J usage is TRBJ2-3, with TRBD1 as a possible D gene (5 bases). CDR1 is KGHSH and CDR2 is LQKENI in the germline V gene. With 1 base removed from V and 0 bases from J, the gap between germline ends came to 5 bases. This CDR3 has 14 amino acids. Here the CDR3 DNA reads TGTGCCAGCTCACCACAGGGGAGCACAGATACGCAGTATTTT. Amino acid sequence: CASSPQGSTDTQYF.

This clone has more than one count but fewer than ten. The chain recombines TRBV7-3 with TRBJ2-1; no reliable D call. This CDR3 is built from 15 residues. V was clipped by 4 bases and J by 0 bases, with 10 bases between them. Germline lookup yields CDR1 SGHTA and CDR2 FQGTGA. CDR3 in amino acids: CASSSLPSSYNEQFF. The CDR3 DNA is TGTGCCAGCAGCTCCTTACCGAGCTCCTACAATGAGCAGTTCTTC.

A few counts support this clone. The rearrangement links TRBV5-5 to TRBJ2-5; 10 bases are a match to TRBD2. J lost 4 bases, V lost 6 bases, and 6 bases had no gene match. Germline V gene lookup returns CDR1 SGHKS and CDR2 YYEKEE (reference sequence). The CDR3 sequence is 14 residues long. In DNA form, the CDR3 reads TGTGCCAGCACTCTAGCGGGAGTACGAGAGACCCAGTACTTC. It codes for CASTLAGVRETQYF.

In its sample, this clone was seen many times. This rearrangement joins TRBV7-2 to TRBJ1-1; possible D gene TRBD1, 5 bases. CDR1 is SGHTA, CDR2 FQGNSA, per germline. The CDR3 contains 15 residues. V was pared by 4 bases and J by 6 bases, with 18 bases between. CDR3 amino acids: CASSSGRGGEAEAFF. For the CDR3, the DNA is TGTGCCAGCAGCTCAGGGCGGGGAGGGGAAGCTGAAGCTTTCTTT.

This clone was seen only a few times. V is TRBV28 and J is TRBJ2-3; D perhaps matches TRBD2 (5 bases). Trimming took off 2 bases at V and 6 bases at J, with 15 bases between the two ends. The CDR3 length is 15 residues. The germline gives CDR1 MDHEN, CDR2 SYDVKM. The CDR3 coding sequence is TGTGCCAGCAGTTTAGCCTCGGCCGGGGAGGATACGCAGTATTTT. Amino acids: CASSLASAGEDTQYF. The full variable domain, rest sourced from reference TRBV28 and TRBJ2-3, is DVKVTQSSRYLVKRTGEKVFLECVQDMDHENMFWYRQDPGLGLRLIYFSYDVKMKEKGDIPEGYSVSREKKERFSLILESASTNQTSMYLCASSLASAGEDTQYFGPGTRLTVL.

This clone was recorded a few times. The V call is TRBV11-1, the J call TRBJ1-1; D gene ambiguous. The CDR3 loop spans 16 amino acids. Trimming stripped 2 bases from V and 5 bases from J, with 18 bases between. Germline V CDR1 and CDR2: SGHAT, FQDESV (reference sequence). CDR3 loop: CASSLRVSKYPTEAFF. Here the CDR3 DNA reads TGTGCCAGCAGCTTAAGGGTAAGCAAGTACCCTACTGAAGCTTTCTTT.